This TCR beta chain was observed in a study of blood T cell repertoires in COVID-19. V was trimmed by 6 bases and J by 2 bases, leaving 23 bases between them. The CDR3 runs 17 residues. Per germline, CDR1 SGHAT and CDR2 FQNNGV. Clones were sequenced by immunoSEQ multiplex PCR, and TCRdb holds only the in-frame ones, with some missing. The sample lists fewer than 200,000 clones, 84% occurring once. The specimen was PBMCs or T cells enriched from blood (not recorded which). This chain uses TRBV11-2 with TRBJ2-7, with D possibly TRBD1 on 5 matching bases. The TCR comes from a woman aged 30 to 39 who had been exposed to COVID-19. The CDR3 nucleotides are TGTGCCAGCAGTGAAGGGGTTAGGACATTTGCCACCTACGAGCAGTACTTC. As protein: CASSEGVRTFATYEQYF.